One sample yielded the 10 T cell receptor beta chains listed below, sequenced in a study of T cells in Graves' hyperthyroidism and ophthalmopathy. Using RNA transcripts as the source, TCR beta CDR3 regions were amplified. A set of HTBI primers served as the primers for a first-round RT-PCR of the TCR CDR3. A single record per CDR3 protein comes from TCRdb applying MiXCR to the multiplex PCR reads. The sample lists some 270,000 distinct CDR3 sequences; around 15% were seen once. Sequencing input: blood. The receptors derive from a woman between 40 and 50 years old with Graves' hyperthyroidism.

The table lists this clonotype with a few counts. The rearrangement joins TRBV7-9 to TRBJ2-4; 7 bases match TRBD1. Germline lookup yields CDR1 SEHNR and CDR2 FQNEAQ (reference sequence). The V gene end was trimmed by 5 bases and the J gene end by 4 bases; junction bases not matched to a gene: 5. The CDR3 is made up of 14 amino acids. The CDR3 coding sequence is TGTGCCAGCAGCCCCAGGGACAGAAAAAACATTCAGTACTTC. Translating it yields CASSPRDRKNIQYF.

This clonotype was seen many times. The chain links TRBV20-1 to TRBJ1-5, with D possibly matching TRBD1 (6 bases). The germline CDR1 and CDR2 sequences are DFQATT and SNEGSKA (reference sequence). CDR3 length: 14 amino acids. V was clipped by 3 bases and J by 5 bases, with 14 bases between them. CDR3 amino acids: CSARPGGRDQPQHF. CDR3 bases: TGCAGTGCTAGGCCGGGGGGCCGGGATCAGCCCCAGCATTTT.

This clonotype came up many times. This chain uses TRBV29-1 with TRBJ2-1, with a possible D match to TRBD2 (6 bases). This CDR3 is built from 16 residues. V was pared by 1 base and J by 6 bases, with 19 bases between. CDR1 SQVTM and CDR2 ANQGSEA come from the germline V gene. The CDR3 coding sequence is TGCAGCGTTGAAGGGTCGGGGAGGACCGTCGTCAATGAGCAGTTCTTC. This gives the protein CSVEGSGRTVVNEQFF.

The CDR3 here is CSATRLGLSYEQYF. The CDR3 DNA reads TGCAGTGCTACCCGGTTAGGCCTATCCTACGAGCAGTACTTC. The V call is TRBV20-1, the J call TRBJ2-7; D uncertain. CDR1 DFQATT and CDR2 SNEGSKA come from the germline V gene (reference sequence). CDR3 length: 14 amino acids. Trimming stripped 4 bases from V and 1 base from J, with 14 bases between.

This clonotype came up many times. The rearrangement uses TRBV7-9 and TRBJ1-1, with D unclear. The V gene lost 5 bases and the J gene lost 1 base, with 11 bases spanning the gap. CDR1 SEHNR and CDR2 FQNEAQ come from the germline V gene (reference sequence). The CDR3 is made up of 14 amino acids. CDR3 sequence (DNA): TGTGCCAGCAGCCCCCCCCTGGGGAACACTGAAGCTTTCTTT. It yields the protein CASSPPLGNTEAFF.

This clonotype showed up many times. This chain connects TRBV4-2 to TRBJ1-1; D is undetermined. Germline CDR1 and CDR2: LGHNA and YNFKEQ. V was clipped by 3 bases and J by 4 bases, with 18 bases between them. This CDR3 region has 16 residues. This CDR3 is CASSHGISTQSTEAFF. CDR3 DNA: TGTGCCAGCAGCCACGGCATTTCAACCCAGAGCACTGAAGCTTTCTTT.

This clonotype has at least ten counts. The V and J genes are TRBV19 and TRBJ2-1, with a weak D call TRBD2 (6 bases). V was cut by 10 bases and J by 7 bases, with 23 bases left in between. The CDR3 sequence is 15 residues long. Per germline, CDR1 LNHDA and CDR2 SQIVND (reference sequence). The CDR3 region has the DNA TGTGCCACCTCAAGATCCGGGAGCCGATGGAATGAGCAGTTCTTC. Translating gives CATSRSGSRWNEQFF.

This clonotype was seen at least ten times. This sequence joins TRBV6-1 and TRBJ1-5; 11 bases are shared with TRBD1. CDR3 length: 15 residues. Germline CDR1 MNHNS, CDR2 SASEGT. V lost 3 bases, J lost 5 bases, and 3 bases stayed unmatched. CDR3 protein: CASSEDRGLYQPQHF. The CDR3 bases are TGTGCCAGCAGTGAGGACAGGGGGCTCTATCAGCCCCAGCATTTT.

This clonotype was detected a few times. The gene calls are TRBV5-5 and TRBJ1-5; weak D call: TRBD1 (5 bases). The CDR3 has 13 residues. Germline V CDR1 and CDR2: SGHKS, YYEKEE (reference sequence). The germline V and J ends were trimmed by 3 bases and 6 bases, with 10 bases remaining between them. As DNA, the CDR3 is TGTGCCAGCAGCTCAGGGTCGGGTCAGCCCCAGCATTTT. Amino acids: CASSSGSGQPQHF.

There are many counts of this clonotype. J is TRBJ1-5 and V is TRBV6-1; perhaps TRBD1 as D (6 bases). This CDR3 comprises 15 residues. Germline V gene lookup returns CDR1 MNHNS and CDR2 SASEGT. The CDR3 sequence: CVAGAGSGSNQPQHF. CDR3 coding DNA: TGTGTAGCGGGGGCAGGATCGGGGAGCAATCAGCCCCAGCATTTT.